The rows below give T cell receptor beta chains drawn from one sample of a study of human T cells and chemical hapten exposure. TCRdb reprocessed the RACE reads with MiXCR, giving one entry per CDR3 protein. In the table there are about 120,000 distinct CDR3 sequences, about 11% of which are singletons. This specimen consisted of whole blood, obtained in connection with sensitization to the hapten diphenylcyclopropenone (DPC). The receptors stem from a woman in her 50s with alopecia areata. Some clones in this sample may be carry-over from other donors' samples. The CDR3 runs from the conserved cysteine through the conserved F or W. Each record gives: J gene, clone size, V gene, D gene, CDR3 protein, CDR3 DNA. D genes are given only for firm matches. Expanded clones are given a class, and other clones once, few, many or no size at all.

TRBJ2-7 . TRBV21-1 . CASRGQRTGPHEQYF TGTGCCAGCAGAGGGCAGCGGACAGGGCCCCACGAGCAGTACTTC
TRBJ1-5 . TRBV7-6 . CASSWPRQYNQPQHF TGTGCCAGCAGCTGGCCCAGACAGTACAATCAGCCCCAGCATTTT
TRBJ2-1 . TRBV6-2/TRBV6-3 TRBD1 CASSTRDRDNEQFF TGTGCCAGCTCCACTCGGGACAGGGATAATGAGCAGTTCTTC
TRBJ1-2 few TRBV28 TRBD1 CASSLLRTGGAGYTF TGTGCCAGCAGTTTACTTAGGACAGGGGGCGCCGGCTACACCTTC
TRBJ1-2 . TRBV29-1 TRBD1 CSVGEGAGYTF TGCAGCGTTGGGGAGGGGGCCGGCTACACCTTC
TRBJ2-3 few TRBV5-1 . CASSGRRATDTQYF TGCGCCAGCAGCGGAAGGAGAGCCACAGATACGCAGTATTTT
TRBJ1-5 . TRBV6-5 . CASSNDAGNQPQHF TGTGCCAGCAGTAACGACGCCGGCAATCAGCCCCAGCATTTT
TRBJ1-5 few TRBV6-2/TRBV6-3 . CASTPAGRNQPQHF TGTGCCAGCACCCCGGCGGGTCGCAATCAGCCCCAGCATTTT
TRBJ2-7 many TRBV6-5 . CASSRTPGTGTYEQYF TGTGCCAGCAGCCGAACTCCCGGGACTGGTACCTACGAGCAGTACTTC
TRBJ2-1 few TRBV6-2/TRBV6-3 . CASRRDGIYNEQFF TGTGCCAGCAGGCGGGACGGGATATACAATGAGCAGTTCTTC
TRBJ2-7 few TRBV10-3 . CATRTEDYEQYF TGTGCCACCCGGACTGAGGACTACGAGCAGTACTTC
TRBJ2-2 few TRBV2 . CASTPGPGELFF TGTGCCAGCACTCCGGGACCTGGGGAGCTGTTTTTT
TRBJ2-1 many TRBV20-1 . CSARDYWNEQFF TGCAGTGCTAGAGATTATTGGAATGAGCAGTTCTTC
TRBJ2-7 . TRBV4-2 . CASSQDDGKIYEQYF TGTGCCAGCAGCCAGGATGACGGGAAAATCTACGAGCAGTACTTC
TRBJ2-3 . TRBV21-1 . CASSSEGSGKGTDTQYF TGTGCCAGCAGCAGTGAGGGTAGCGGGAAGGGCACAGATACGCAGTATTTT
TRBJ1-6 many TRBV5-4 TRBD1 CASSRDRDSPLHF TGTGCCAGCAGCCGAGACAGGGACTCACCCCTCCACTTT
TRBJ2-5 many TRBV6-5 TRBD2 CASSYGSASGGDQYF TGTGCCAGCAGTTACGGTTCGGCTAGCGGGGGGGACCAGTACTTC
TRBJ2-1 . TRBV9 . CASSSSPIVNEQFF TGTGCCAGCAGCTCGAGCCCCATCGTCAACGAGCAGTTCTTC
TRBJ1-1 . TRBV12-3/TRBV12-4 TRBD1 CASSLAPGQGAGDTEAFF TGTGCCAGCAGTTTAGCGCCGGGACAGGGGGCTGGGGACACTGAAGCTTTCTTT
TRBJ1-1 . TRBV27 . CASSLFGVGFTEAFF TGTGCCAGCAGTTTATTCGGGGTTGGGTTCACTGAAGCTTTCTTT
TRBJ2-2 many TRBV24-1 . CATTGSTGELFF TGTGCCACCACAGGGAGCACCGGGGAGCTGTTTTTT
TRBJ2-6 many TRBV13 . CASSLQSGANVLTF TGTGCCAGCAGCTTACAGTCTGGGGCCAACGTCCTGACTTTC
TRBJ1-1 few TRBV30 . CAWSIRLGTEAFF TGTGCCTGGAGTATCCGGCTCGGCACTGAAGCTTTCTTT
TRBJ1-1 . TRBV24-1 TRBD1 CATTNQQGPEREAFF TGTGCCACCACCAACCAACAGGGGCCAGAACGTGAAGCTTTCTTT
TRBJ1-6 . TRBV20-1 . CSAHRDPNSPLHF TGCAGTGCGCACCGGGATCCCAATTCACCCCTCCACTTT
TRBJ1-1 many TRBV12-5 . CASGSLLSKGASSEAFF TGTGCTAGTGGTTCGCTCCTATCCAAGGGAGCTTCGTCTGAAGCTTTCTTT
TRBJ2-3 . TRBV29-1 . CSVLPADFTDTQYF TGCAGCGTTCTTCCAGCGGACTTCACAGATACGCAGTATTTT
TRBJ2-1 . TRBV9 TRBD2 CASSVDLAGGYNEQFF TGTGCCAGCAGCGTAGACCTAGCGGGGGGATACAATGAGCAGTTCTTC
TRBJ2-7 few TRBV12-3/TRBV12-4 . CASSRTQGYEQYF TGTGCCAGCAGCCGTACGCAGGGCTACGAGCAGTACTTC
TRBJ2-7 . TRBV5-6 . CASSLRRVHEQYF TGTGCCAGCAGCTTGCGTCGGGTACACGAGCAGTACTTC
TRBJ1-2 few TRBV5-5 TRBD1 CASSFQGANRYGYTF TGTGCCAGCAGCTTTCAGGGGGCGAACCGCTATGGCTACACCTTC
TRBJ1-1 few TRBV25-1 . CASSVGSNTEAFF TGTGCCAGCAGTGTCGGTTCGAACACTGAAGCTTTCTTT
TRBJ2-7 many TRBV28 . CASSSPGEDSYEQYF TGTGCCAGCAGTTCCCCAGGAGAAGATTCCTACGAGCAGTACTTC
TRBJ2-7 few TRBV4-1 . CASSQERDGYEQYF TGCGCCAGCAGCCAAGAAAGGGACGGGTACGAGCAGTACTTC
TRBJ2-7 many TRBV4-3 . CASSQDYLGSYEQYF TGCGCCAGCAGCCAAGACTACCTAGGTTCCTACGAGCAGTACTTC
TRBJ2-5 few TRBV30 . CAWSQGSGTQYF TGTGCCTGGAGCCAGGGGTCAGGGACCCAGTACTTC
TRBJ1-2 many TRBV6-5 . CASSDSYGYTF TGTGCCAGCAGTGACAGCTATGGCTACACCTTC
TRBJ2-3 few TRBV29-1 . CSAVGDTQYF TGCAGCGCTGTGGGGGATACGCAGTATTTT
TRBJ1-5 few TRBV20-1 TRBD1 CSAQTGANQPQHF TGCAGTGCCCAAACAGGGGCGAATCAGCCCCAGCATTTT
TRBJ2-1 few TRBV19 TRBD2 CASSLGLAGGPVSFEQFF TGTGCCAGTAGTTTGGGACTAGCGGGAGGGCCGGTGTCCTTTGAGCAGTTCTTC
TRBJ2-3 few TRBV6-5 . CASSLLGARGTDTQYF TGTGCCAGCAGTCTCCTAGGGGCGCGAGGCACAGATACGCAGTATTTT
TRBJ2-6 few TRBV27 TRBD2 CASSFRGGASGANVLTF TGTGCCAGCAGTTTCCGGGGGGGGGCCTCTGGGGCCAACGTCCTGACTTTC
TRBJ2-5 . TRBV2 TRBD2 CASRILAGDQETQYF TGTGCCAGCAGGATACTAGCGGGGGACCAAGAGACCCAGTACTTC
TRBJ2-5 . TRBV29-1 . CSAHSARHQETQYF TGCAGCGCCCATTCGGCGAGGCACCAAGAGACCCAGTACTTC
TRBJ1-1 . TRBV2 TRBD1 CASSLQGALNTEAFF TGTGCCAGCAGTTTACAGGGGGCTTTGAACACTGAAGCTTTCTTT
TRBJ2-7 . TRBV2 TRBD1 CASRGTGGSDEQYF TGTGCCAGCAGGGGGACAGGGGGGTCCGACGAGCAGTACTTC
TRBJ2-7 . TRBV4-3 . CASSPTDSPYEQYF TGCGCCAGCAGCCCGACAGATAGTCCATACGAGCAGTACTTC
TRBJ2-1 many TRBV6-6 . CASSYGLAKDEQFF TGTGCCAGCAGTTACGGTCTAGCTAAGGATGAGCAGTTCTTC
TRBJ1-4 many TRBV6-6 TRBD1 CASSLTGPNEKLFF TGTGCCAGCAGCTTGACAGGGCCTAATGAAAAACTGTTTTTT
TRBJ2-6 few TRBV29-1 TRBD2 CSVPGGSGANVLTF TGCAGCGTTCCGGGGGGGTCTGGGGCCAACGTCCTGACTTTC
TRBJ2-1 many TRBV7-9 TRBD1 CASSSGQGVSYNEQFF TGTGCCAGCAGCAGCGGCCAGGGGGTGTCCTACAATGAGCAGTTCTTC
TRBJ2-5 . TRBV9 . CASSLSKEGETQYF TGTGCCAGCAGCCTCTCAAAGGAAGGAGAGACCCAGTACTTC
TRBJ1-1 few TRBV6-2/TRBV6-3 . CASSYPRQHTEAFF TGTGCCAGCAGTTACCCCCGACAGCACACTGAAGCTTTCTTT
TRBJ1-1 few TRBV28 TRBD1 CASSLADRDTEAFF TGTGCCAGCAGTTTAGCCGACAGGGACACTGAAGCTTTCTTT
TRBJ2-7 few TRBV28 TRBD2 CASSLTSGGSGEQYF TGTGCCAGCAGTCTAACTAGCGGGGGGTCCGGCGAGCAGTACTTC
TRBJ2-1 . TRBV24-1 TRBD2 CATSDKSGVLYNEQFF TGTGCCACCAGTGACAAAAGCGGGGTGCTTTACAATGAGCAGTTCTTC